This T cell receptor beta chain was sequenced in a study of neurological immune-mediated disorders. Every sequencing run drew on 15-18 subjects and yielded over 200 million TCR-beta sequences. In TCRdb, the 5' RACE reads were re-called with MiXCR into one record per CDR3 protein. The data show 70,000 to 95,000 distinct CDR3 sequences, about 13% seen once. The germline V gene has CDR1 SGHTA and CDR2 FQGNSA. V was cut by 1 base and J by 4 bases, with 10 bases left in between. CDR3 length equals 14 residues. Stated time point: longitudinal time-point 2. This clonotype has ten or more counts. The chain joins TRBV7-2 to TRBJ2-5, with no clear D. The receptor was isolated from a female donor with HTLV-1-associated myelopathy (HAM/TSP). The specimen sequenced was PBMCs. In DNA form, the CDR3 reads TGTGCCAGCAGCTTAGACCTCGTGAGAGAGACCCAGTACTTC. Encoded protein: CASSLDLVRETQYF.